Following are 30 T cell receptor beta chains from one sample sequenced in a study of blood T cells in healthy people across ages. Then a second PCR, running about 6 to 12 cycles, was carried out with a sample-barcoded 5' primer and a J-beta primer mix. MiXCR, run by TCRdb on the 5' RACE reads, gives a single entry per CDR3 protein. The table shows over 950,000 distinct CDR3 sequences, with approximately 38% occurring only once. The sample consisted of blood. The receptors originated from a man younger than 30 in good health.

The genes are TRBV11-2 and TRBJ1-1; TRBD1 is a possible D gene (6 bases). Trimming removed 0 bases from V and 3 bases from J, with 17 bases in between. This CDR3 spans 17 amino acids. CDR1 is SGHAT and CDR2 is FQNNGV in the germline V gene. The CDR3 reads CASSLDRGGLRDTEAFF. The CDR3 nucleotides are TGTGCCAGCAGCTTAGATAGGGGGGGGCTGAGGGACACTGAAGCTTTCTTT.

This clonotype has just a few counts. The chain couples TRBV25-1 to TRBJ1-6; TRBD1 is a possible D gene (5 bases). Germline CDR1 reads MGHDK; CDR2 reads SYGVNS. Trimming removed 9 bases at V and 8 bases at J, with 11 bases between. This CDR3 region has 12 residues. Here the CDR3 reads CASQTGDSPLHF. The CDR3 region has the DNA TGTGCCAGTCAAACGGGGGATTCACCCCTCCACTTT.

The sample holds a few counts of this clonotype. The chain is built from TRBV20-1 and TRBJ2-3; 9 nucleotides line up with TRBD2. This CDR3 spans 14 amino acids. CDR1 DFQATT and CDR2 SNEGSKA come from the germline V gene (reference sequence). Germline trimming cut 5 bases from V and 3 bases from J; bases unmatched to any gene: 6. The CDR3 protein is CSAPAGGRTDTQYF. The CDR3 nucleotides are TGCAGTGCTCCTGCGGGGGGGCGGACAGATACGCAGTATTTT.

This rearrangement joins TRBV7-3 to TRBJ2-5; 9 bases agree with TRBD2. The CDR3 length is 15 residues. V lost 5 bases and J lost 5; bases outside the gene matches: 9. CDR1 is SGHTA, CDR2 FQGTGA, per germline. The CDR3 reads CASSRTGLALETQYF. In DNA, the CDR3 is TGTGCCAGCAGCCGTACGGGACTAGCTCTCGAGACCCAGTACTTC.

The chain carries TRBV5-1 and TRBJ2-3; no definite D call. Deletions cut 4 bases from V and 4 bases from J, with 10 bases between. The CDR3 is 13 amino acids. Per germline, CDR1 SGHRS and CDR2 YFSETQ. The CDR3 sequence is CASSTLGADTQYF. The CDR3 DNA reads as TGCGCCAGCAGCACCCTGGGCGCAGATACGCAGTATTTT.

As DNA, the CDR3 is TGCACCCCCAGCGGAAACAATGAGCAGTACTTC. It yields the protein CTPSGNNEQYF. The V gene is TRBV20-1, the J gene TRBJ2-7, with D perhaps matching TRBD2 (5 bases). The CDR3 contains 11 residues. The germline V gene encodes CDR1 DFQATT and CDR2 SNEGSKA (reference sequence).

This chain joins TRBV20-1 and TRBJ1-6; D is unresolved. The CDR3 runs to 11 residues. The ends were cut back, 7 bases at V and 6 bases at J, with 7 bases in the middle. CDR1 is DFQATT, CDR2 SNEGSKA, per germline (reference sequence). The CDR3 bases are TGCAGTGGGAGTGGTAATTCACCCCTCCACTTT. Encoded protein: CSGSGNSPLHF.

This clonotype was detected only a few times. The chain couples TRBV7-9 to TRBJ2-5; no reliable D call. V was shortened by 1 base and J by 2 bases, with 11 bases between the two germline ends. Per germline, CDR1 SEHNR and CDR2 FQNEAQ (reference sequence). The CDR3 has 15 residues. The CDR3 DNA is TGTGCCAGCAGCTTAGGCTCGCGGTATCAAGAGACCCAGTACTTC. Protein sequence: CASSLGSRYQETQYF.

This rearrangement joins TRBV9 to TRBJ1-2, with D uncertain. Trimming stripped 0 bases from V and 0 bases from J, with 9 bases between. The CDR3 spans 15 residues. Per germline, CDR1 SGDLS and CDR2 YYNGEE. CDR3 sequence: CASSVEATANYGYTF. The CDR3 DNA follows: TGTGCCAGCAGCGTAGAGGCTACAGCTAACTATGGCTACACCTTC.

This clonotype was detected many times. The chain links TRBV7-2 to TRBJ1-2; 8 bases match TRBD1. Germline V gene lookup returns CDR1 SGHTA and CDR2 FQGNSA. This CDR3 comprises 15 residues. J gave up 4 bases and V 3 bases, and 7 bases lay outside the gene matches. The CDR3 DNA is TGTGCCAGCAGCTTGGCTGGACAGGGCCTCTATGGCTACACCTTC. This encodes CASSLAGQGLYGYTF.

About this clonotype: Germline is not matched at one junction end, which may reflect a read error. This chain joins TRBV2 and TRBJ2-7; D uncertain. The germline V gene encodes CDR1 SNHLY and CDR2 FYNNEI. The CDR3 consists of 12 residues. CDR3 sequence (DNA): TGTGCCGGCAGAACGGTACCCTACGAGCAGTACTTC. It encodes CAGRTVPYEQYF.

This clonotype has just a few counts. The genes are TRBV20-1 and TRBJ1-2; the D gene is possibly TRBD1 (5 bases). Deletions cut 3 bases from V and 5 bases from J, with 16 bases between. Germline lookup yields CDR1 DFQATT and CDR2 SNEGSKA (reference sequence). This CDR3 contains 14 residues. CDR3 protein: CSASRVQGGYGYTF. CDR3 in DNA: TGCAGTGCTAGTAGAGTGCAGGGAGGGTATGGCTACACCTTC.

The chain carries TRBV6-6 and TRBJ1-2; unclear D gene. The V gene lost 6 bases and the J gene lost 2 bases, with 7 bases spanning the gap. This CDR3 spans 12 amino acids. CDR1 is MNHNY, CDR2 SVGAGI, per germline (reference sequence). The CDR3 spells CASRPDNYGYTF. The CDR3, as DNA: TGTGCCAGCAGGCCAGACAACTATGGCTACACCTTC.

This sequence joins TRBV25-1 and TRBJ1-5, with a possible D match to TRBD1 (5 bases). V was clipped by 3 bases and J by 6 bases, with 9 bases between them. Germline assignment: CDR1 MGHDK and CDR2 SYGVNS. The CDR3 spans 13 residues. CDR3 sequence: CASSEAGPQPQHF. CDR3 DNA: TGTGCCAGCAGTGAGGCGGGGCCTCAGCCCCAGCATTTT.

Details on this clonotype: Possible read error: a much larger clone is one base away. V gene TRBV27 combines with J gene TRBJ1-4; D uncertain. From germline, CDR1 is MNHEY and CDR2 SMNVEV (reference sequence). Trimming removed 6 bases at V and 0 bases at J, with 11 bases between. This CDR3 comprises 15 residues. CDR3: CASRYVAATNEKLFF. CDR3 sequence (DNA): TGTGCCAGCAGATACGTTGCCGCAACTAATGAAAAACTGTTTTTT.

CDR3: CASSKDTAYGQYF. CDR3 in DNA: TGTGCCAGCAGTAAGGACACCGCCTACGGGCAGTACTTC. The chain has TRBV6-1 and TRBJ2-5, with TRBD1 as a possible D gene (5 bases). V was shortened by 5 bases and J by 11 bases, with 18 bases between the two germline ends. This CDR3 has 13 residues. From germline, CDR1 is MNHNS and CDR2 SASEGT.

The rearrangement uses TRBV7-2 and TRBJ2-4; D is undetermined. Germline V gives CDR1 SGHTA, CDR2 FQGNSA. This CDR3 has 12 amino acids. The V and J ends lost 5 bases and 9 bases respectively, with 11 bases between them. The CDR3 nucleotides are TGTGCCAGCAGCCCACACAGAGGCATTCAGTACTTC. Amino acid sequence: CASSPHRGIQYF.

The chain uses TRBV3-1 and TRBJ2-1; 8 positions match TRBD2. Germline loops: CDR1 LGHDT, CDR2 YNNKEL (reference sequence). The V and J ends lost 4 bases and 0 bases, in that order; junction bases with no gene match: 14. This CDR3 has 19 residues. The CDR3, as DNA: TGTGCCAGCAGCCCCAAGGAGCGCGGGGGGCGGAGCTCCTACAATGAGCAGTTCTTC. Encoded protein: CASSPKERGGRSSYNEQFF.

The chain is built from TRBV5-1 and TRBJ1-1, with TRBD1 matching over 8 bases. The ends lost 0 bases at V and 5 bases at J; junction bases unmatched: 18. Germline loops: CDR1 SGHRS, CDR2 YFSETQ. This CDR3 is 19 amino acids long. For the CDR3, the DNA is TGCGCCAGCAGCTTGGCCGCTCGTTACAGGGGGATTGATTATACTGAAGCTTTCTTT. It codes for CASSLAARYRGIDYTEAFF.

The chain joins TRBV7-3 to TRBJ2-3; D is unresolved. V was shortened by 4 bases and J by 2 bases, with 7 bases between the two germline ends. The CDR3 runs 13 residues. Germline CDR1 is SGHTA and CDR2 is FQGTGA. CDR3 in DNA: TGTGCCAGCAGCTCAAGCGCCACAGATACGCAGTATTTT. It is translated as CASSSSATDTQYF.

This clonotype was found a few times. The chain uses TRBV14 and TRBJ1-4; 8 bases are shared with TRBD1. Germline V gene data show CDR1 as SGHDN and CDR2 as FVKESK. This CDR3 spans 20 amino acids. The V gene end was trimmed by 2 bases and the J gene end by 6 bases; junction bases not matched to a gene: 20. In nucleotides, the CDR3 is TGTGCCAGCAGCCAACGATCGGACACCAGGACAGGGCCCCCGGATGAAAAACTGTTTTTT. This translates into CASSQRSDTRTGPPDEKLFF.

The genes are TRBV28 and TRBJ2-1; 7 nucleotides agree with TRBD2. Germline CDR1 is MDHEN and CDR2 is SYDVKM. V trimming: 3 bases; J trimming: 8 bases; junction bases outside the gene matches: 7. The CDR3 has 14 residues. The CDR3 nucleotides are TGTGCCAGCAGTTTTTGGGCTAGCGGTCATGAGCAGTTCTTC. Translating it yields CASSFWASGHEQFF.

The table lists this clonotype with a few counts. This rearrangement joins TRBV2 to TRBJ1-4, with D hard to call. V lost 3 bases, J lost 7 bases, and 12 bases lay in between. The length of the CDR3 is 14 residues. In germline, CDR1 is SNHLY, CDR2 FYNNEI. CDR3 DNA: TGTGCCAGCAGTGAGAGGCTGTTTAGTGAAAAACTGTTTTTT. Its protein is CASSERLFSEKLFF.

The J gene is TRBJ2-7, the V gene TRBV27; D is perhaps TRBD1 (6 bases). Germline CDR1 reads MNHEY; CDR2 reads SMNVEV (reference sequence). CDR3 length: 13 residues. V shed 6 bases and J shed 1 base, with 10 bases lying between them. The CDR3 is CASSEGVSYEQYF. CDR3 nucleotide sequence: TGTGCCAGCAGCGAGGGGGTATCCTACGAGCAGTACTTC.

For this clonotype: The germline gene is not matched at one end of the junction; a read error may be the cause. The chain joins TRBV4-1 to TRBJ2-5; unclear D gene. CDR1 and CDR2 (germline): MGHRA, YSYEKL. This CDR3 has 13 amino acids. In DNA, the CDR3 is TGCGCCAGCAGCCAACGGGTTTACGAGACCCGGTACTTC. Translation gives CASSQRVYETRYF.

Many counts were recorded for this clonotype. J is TRBJ2-1 and V is TRBV20-1; the match to TRBD2 covers 10 bases. Germline V gene lookup returns CDR1 DFQATT and CDR2 SNEGSKA (reference sequence). CDR3 length: 14 amino acids. V gave up 3 bases and J gave up 3 bases; unmatched junction bases: 2. DNA of the CDR3: TGCAGTGCTAGTTCTAGCGGGGGCTACAATGAGCAGTTCTTC. Translated, it gives CSASSSGGYNEQFF.

The genes are TRBV14 and TRBJ1-2; TRBD1 agrees at 7 bases. The germline gives CDR1 SGHDN, CDR2 FVKESK. The CDR3 covers 16 residues. Trimming took 1 base from V and 7 from J; bases not matched to a gene: 12. In nucleotides, the CDR3 is TGTGCCAGCAGCCAAGCCGGCAGAGGCAGGGGGGGTGGCTACACCTTC. Translation: CASSQAGRGRGGGYTF. Complete variable domain (other parts from reference TRBV14 and TRBJ1-2): EAGVTQFPSHSVIEKGQTVTLRCDPISGHDNLYWYRRVMGKEIKFLLHFVKESKQDESGMPNNRFLAERTGGTYSTLKVQPAELEDSGVYFCASSQAGRGRGGGYTFGSGTRLTVV.

This clonotype showed up just a few times. This chain connects TRBV9 to TRBJ1-1; weak D call: TRBD1 (5 bases). Germline V CDR1 and CDR2: SGDLS, YYNGEE. This CDR3 is 13 amino acids long. V lost 2 bases, J lost 4 bases, and 9 bases lay in between. This CDR3 is CASSVGASTEAFF. CDR3 nucleotide sequence: TGTGCCAGCAGCGTCGGGGCAAGCACTGAAGCTTTCTTT. Looking up the rest from reference TRBV9 and TRBJ1-1 gives the full variable domain: DSGVTQTPKHLITATGQRVTLRCSPRSGDLSVYWYQQSLDQGLQFLIQYYNGEERAKGNILERFSAQQFPDLHSELNLSSLELGDSALYFCASSVGASTEAFFGQGTRLTVV.

This chain links TRBV9 with TRBJ2-1; no definite D call. The germline gives CDR1 SGDLS, CDR2 YYNGEE. Trimming left V 0 bases short and J 4 bases short, with 5 bases between. The CDR3 extends over 13 amino acids. The CDR3 DNA follows: TGTGCCAGCAGCGTAGAACATTACAATGAGCAGTTCTTC. Amino acids: CASSVEHYNEQFF.

The V call is TRBV5-6, the J call TRBJ1-1; D gene unclear. Germline loops: CDR1 SGHDT, CDR2 YYEEEE. The CDR3 is made up of 13 amino acids. V lost 5 bases to trimming and J lost 9 bases, with 17 bases between them. The CDR3 DNA is TGTGCCAGCAGGTATGAGGGTTCCGGACAAGCTTTCTTT. Amino acids: CASRYEGSGQAFF.